The text below deals with one T cell receptor (beta chain). The antigen this receptor binds is unknown. It has no much larger one-base neighbor in the sample; base qualities were not kept. CDR1 and CDR2, per the germline V gene (reference sequence), are WNHNN and SYGVQD. V gives up 2 bases and J gives up 0 bases, and the segment between their germline ends measures 7 bases. Spanning cysteine to phenylalanine, the CDR3 consists of 14 amino acids. Only CDR3 DNA is held: 42 bases, read in frame from base 1. The data derive from a study of OX40 agonist ivuxolimab in advanced cancers. About the full investigation: Ivuxolimab was a fully human IgG2 agonistic monoclonal antibody targeting the costimulatory receptor OX40 (CD134). Intravenous ivuxolimab was administered to patients every 2 weeks at six dose levels: 0.01, 0.1, 0.3, 1.5, 3 and 10 mg/kg. Of the approximately 54 patients in dose escalation, some 20 had hepatocellular carcinoma, some 15 had melanoma, 9 had renal cell carcinoma and 9 had head and neck cancer. In the dose-escalation cohort, roughly 82% of patients were male, and the mean age was 60 years with a range of about 20 to 80. Prior anti-PD-1, anti-PD-L1 or anti-CTLA-4 therapy was permitted, and checkpoint inhibitors had been received by roughly 40% of dose-escalation patients. Partial responses occurred in three dose-escalation patients, of whom one had hepatocellular carcinoma and two had cutaneous melanoma. The point of sequencing TCRbeta in the periphery was to test whether ivuxolimab changed TCR sequence diversity and drove clonal T-cell expansion. The paper covers the monotherapy dose-escalation part of the phase I ivuxolimab trial, which included N of about 56 patients. Overall study outcomes, separate from this receptor: At doses of 0.1 to 3.0 mg/kg, clonal expansion of both CD4+ and CD8+ T cells in blood was seen between baseline and week 6. Low levels of normalized T-cell clonal expansion were also shown by some nonresponding patients. The antigen specificity of the clonally expanded peripheral T cells was not determined. After ivuxolimab, more expanded clones were found on average in CD8+ T cells than in CD4+ T cells. In the 0.1-3.0 mg/kg groups, partial responders had among the lowest normalized peripheral clonal expansion, particularly in CD8+ T cells.

Genomic DNA was isolated from the sorted cells so that the TCRbeta CDR3 region could be sequenced. The immunoSEQ Assay was used for sequencing of TCRbeta CDR3 regions. The immuneACCESS repertoire file appears here via TCRdb, limited to in-frame rearrangements. These files lack a portion of the clones; in checked studies, under half of the deficit traces to unresolved V genes, and the cause of the others is not known. The sample table lists approximately 82,000 clones, 88% of them with a count of one. The top ten hold about 0.8% of the sample. The trial excluded patients who had a history of autoimmune disease or who were on systemic immunosuppression. Peripheral blood for TCR sequencing was collected from all dose cohorts at baseline, on cycle 4 day 1, and on cycle 7 day 1. Samples came from an open-label, multicenter, first-in-human phase I dose-escalation trial of ivuxolimab. Adults with locally advanced or metastatic melanoma, renal cell carcinoma, hepatocellular carcinoma or head and neck squamous cell carcinoma were enrolled in the trial. Before TCR sequencing, CD4+ T cells and CD8+ T cells were sorted from peripheral blood as separate populations.

In this chain, TRBV10-1 is recombined with TRBJ2-5; a tentative D match to TRBD2 spans 5 bases. The receptor's source is an adult with an advanced solid tumor such as melanoma, head and neck, liver or kidney cancer. The sample was CD4+ or CD8+ T cells sorted from blood, taken in a trial of the OX40 agonist ivuxolimab. The bases read TGCGCCAGCAGTGAGGGACTGTACCAAGAGACCCAGTACTTC. Its protein is CASSEGLYQETQYF.